This TCR beta chain was captured in a study of T cells in Graves' hyperthyroidism and ophthalmopathy. Study results and limitations: Most clonotypes that expanded in the thyroid above 0.001 also showed up in blood. A model of 13 V-J pairs discriminated ophthalmopathy from stable hyperthyroidism.

This clonotype was observed a handful of times. The antigen remains undetermined. The CDR3 covers 14 residues. Germline-derived CDR1 and CDR2 are MNHEY and SVGAGI. V was pared by 0 bases and J by 5 bases, with 7 bases between. Amplification yielded TCR beta CDR3 regions, with RNA transcripts as the source. The HTBI set primed first-round TCR CDR3 RT-PCR. In TCRdb, the multiplex PCR reads were re-called with MiXCR into one record per CDR3 protein. The repertoire holds more than 300,000 distinct CDR3 sequences, with about 18% as singletons. PBMCs stemmed from around 9.3 ml fresh peripheral blood. The origin of this receptor is a woman in her thirties with Graves' hyperthyroidism that later progressed to Graves' ophthalmopathy. Sequencing was performed on blood. The rearrangement joins TRBV6-5 to TRBJ2-2; D gene uncertain. The CDR3 DNA reads TGTGCCAGCAGTTACTCGATGGGAACCGGGGAGCTGTTTTTT. This encodes CASSYSMGTGELFF.